A selection of T cell receptor beta chains follows, all from one sample in a study of brain T cells in children with intractable seizures. Produced via immunoSEQ multiplex PCR; TCRdb's table is partial and in-frame only. Found here are hundreds of thousands of clones, more than 85% of them singletons; the top ten hold 4.5% to 7%. The source was peripheral blood, collected roughly 5 months after surgery. All receptors come from a boy in the first two years of life with tuberous sclerosis and intractable seizures. CDR3s include the opening cysteine and the closing phenylalanine or tryptophan. The D gene is left open where the match is weak. Expanded clones get a size class; other rows say once, few or many, or leave the size out.

TRBV13	NA	NA	TRBJ1-4	CASSARGLAEKLFF	TGTGCCAGCAGCGCCAGGGGCTTAGCTGAAAAACTGTTTTTT
TRBV6-5	NA	NA	TRBJ1-1	CASRSLSTANTEAFF	TGTGCCAGCAGGTCCCTCAGTACAGCGAACACTGAAGCTTTCTTT
TRBV9	NA	NA	TRBJ1-5	CASSVGPSQPQHF	TGTGCCAGCAGCGTTGGCCCCTCACAGCCCCAGCATTTT
TRBV6-5	NA	NA	TRBJ2-7	CASSYSDTYEQYF	TGTGCCAGCAGTTACTCGGACACCTACGAGCAGTACTTC
TRBV7-9	NA	TRBD1	TRBJ1-2	CASSSGQGPYGYTF	TGTGCCAGCAGCTCTGGACAGGGACCCTATGGCTACACCTTC
TRBV9	NA	TRBD1	TRBJ2-7	CASSAGQGFYEQYF	TGTGCCAGCAGCGCCGGACAGGGGTTCTACGAGCAGTACTTC
TRBV25-1	once	NA	TRBJ2-1	CASSGGYEQFF	TGTGCCAGCAGCGGGGGATATGAGCAGTTCTTC
TRBV6-5	once	TRBD1	TRBJ2-7	CASSYRKGASSYEQYF	TGTGCCAGCAGCTACCGTAAGGGGGCCTCTTCCTACGAGCAGTACTTC
TRBV29-1	NA	NA	TRBJ2-1	CSVQTSYNEQFF	TGCAGCGTCCAGACTAGCTACAATGAGCAGTTCTTC
TRBV15	NA	NA	TRBJ1-5	CATSQGSSNQPQHF	TGTGCCACCAGTCAGGGGTCGAGCAATCAGCCCCAGCATTTT
TRBV10-1	NA	NA	TRBJ2-2	CASSEQGGANTGELFF	TGCGCCAGCAGTGAACAAGGGGGGGCGAACACCGGGGAGCTGTTTTTT
TRBV24-1	NA	NA	TRBJ2-3	CATSVGSTGTDTQYF	TGTGCCACCAGTGTGGGCTCGACGGGTACAGATACGCAGTATTTT
TRBV6-1	NA	TRBD1	TRBJ1-5	CASSDGGTGDQPQHF	TGTGCCAGCAGTGATGGGGGGACAGGGGATCAGCCCCAGCATTTT
TRBV7-2	NA	TRBD2	TRBJ2-7	CASSLAPLGLAGGPPYEQYF	TGTGCCAGCAGCTTAGCCCCCCTCGGACTAGCGGGAGGACCTCCCTACGAGCAGTACTTC
TRBV28	NA	TRBD1	TRBJ1-6	CASSDSRGPGSPLHF	TGTGCCAGCAGCGACTCCAGGGGGCCTGGTTCACCCCTCCACTTT
TRBV6-6	NA	NA	TRBJ1-4	CASSFMVKREKLFF	TGTGCCAGCAGTTTCATGGTAAAGAGAGAAAAACTGTTTTTT
TRBV7-3	NA	NA	TRBJ1-4	CASSLTSGFNEKLFF	TGTGCCAGCAGCTTAACTTCAGGGTTTAATGAAAAACTGTTTTTT
TRBV13	NA	NA	TRBJ2-1	CASSLAADEQFF	TGTGCCAGCAGCTTAGCGGCGGATGAGCAGTTCTTC
TRBV19	NA	NA	TRBJ1-3	CASSDVSGNTIYF	TGTGCCAGTTCGGATGTCTCTGGAAACACCATATATTTT
TRBV30	NA	TRBD2	TRBJ2-1	CAWSSGLGEQFF	TGTGCCTGGAGTTCCGGACTAGGTGAGCAGTTCTTC
TRBV6-5	NA	NA	TRBJ1-1	CASRGGGGIGTEAFF	TGTGCCAGCAGGGGCGGCGGGGGGATCGGCACTGAAGCTTTCTTT
TRBV7-3	NA	NA	TRBJ2-4	CASSLTVRDIQYF	TGTGCCAGCAGCTTAACCGTTAGGGACATTCAGTACTTC
TRBV7-9	NA	TRBD1	TRBJ2-7	CASSLDRGLPYEQYF	TGTGCCAGCAGCCTGGACAGGGGGCTCCCCTACGAGCAGTACTTC
TRBV12-5	NA	NA	TRBJ1-1	CASGLSDAGEAFF	TGTGCTAGTGGCCTCTCGGACGCAGGGGAAGCTTTCTTT
TRBV7-9	once	NA	TRBJ2-7	CASSSGPYEQYF	TGTGCCAGCAGCTCAGGACCTTACGAGCAGTACTTC
TRBV3-1/TRBV3-2	NA	TRBD1	TRBJ1-1	CASSSWTGTTEAFF	TGTGCCAGCAGCTCGTGGACAGGGACGACTGAAGCTTTCTTT
TRBV7-9	NA	NA	TRBJ1-3	CASKKKRATGPSGNTIYF	TGTGCCAGCAAGAAAAAAAGGGCGACAGGTCCATCCGGAAACACCATATATTTT
TRBV7-3	NA	NA	TRBJ2-1	CASSLGPEDEQFF	TGTGCCAGCAGCTTAGGACCCGAAGATGAGCAGTTCTTC
TRBV6-1	NA	NA	TRBJ1-2	CASSEGGGRRFGYTF	TGTGCCAGCAGTGAAGGGGGGGGAAGGCGATTTGGCTACACCTTC
TRBV6-5	NA	NA	TRBJ2-2	CASSYWDRNTGELFF	TGTGCCAGCAGTTACTGGGATAGGAACACCGGGGAGCTGTTTTTT
TRBV28	NA	TRBD1	TRBJ1-6	CASSPRRDRVLNSPLHF	TGTGCCAGCAGCCCTAGACGGGACAGGGTTCTTAATTCACCCCTCCACTTT
TRBV5-6	NA	TRBD1	TRBJ1-4	CASSLQGEANEKLFF	TGTGCCAGCAGCTTGCAGGGGGAAGCTAATGAAAAACTGTTTTTT
TRBV6-4	NA	TRBD2	TRBJ2-3	CASSDSRGGDTQYF	TGTGCCAGCAGTGACTCGCGGGGGGGCGATACGCAGTATTTT
TRBV7-3	NA	TRBD2	TRBJ2-1	CASSEGTSGYNEQFF	TGTGCCAGCAGCGAGGGGACTAGCGGCTACAATGAGCAGTTCTTC
TRBV5-1	NA	TRBD1	TRBJ1-6	CASSWGTGYNSPLHF	TGCGCCAGCAGCTGGGGGACAGGGTACAATTCACCCCTCCACTTT
TRBV2	once	TRBD2	TRBJ2-1	CASSSLSSGGVYNEQFF	TGTGCCAGCAGTTCCCTATCTAGCGGGGGGGTTTACAATGAGCAGTTCTTC
TRBV27	NA	TRBD1	TRBJ2-3	CASSLGTGRRADTQYF	TGTGCCAGCAGTCTAGGGACAGGGAGGAGGGCAGATACGCAGTATTTT
TRBV18	NA	NA	TRBJ1-1	CASSRDTSLEAFF	TGTGCCAGCTCGCGGGACACAAGTCTTGAAGCTTTCTTT
TRBV19	NA	NA	TRBJ2-7	CASSIGAAYEQYF	TGTGCCAGTAGTATAGGGGCAGCCTACGAGCAGTACTTC
TRBV5-4	few	NA	TRBJ1-2	CASRPDSLFYGYTF	TGTGCCAGCAGGCCGGACAGTCTTTTCTATGGCTACACCTTC
TRBV28	NA	NA	TRBJ1-2	CASSFGAANYGYTF	TGTGCCAGCAGTTTCGGGGCAGCTAACTATGGCTACACCTTC
TRBV20-1	NA	NA	TRBJ2-5	CSATSETQYF	TGCAGTGCTACCTCCGAGACCCAGTACTTC
TRBV20-1	NA	NA	TRBJ2-7	CSARETYEQYF	TGCAGTGCCAGGGAAACCTACGAGCAGTACTTC
TRBV19	NA	NA	TRBJ2-3	CASSTSTPTDTQYF	TGTGCCAGTAGTACGTCGACACCCACAGATACGCAGTATTTT